What follows are 10 T cell receptor beta chains derived from one specimen sequenced in a study of cytomegalovirus exposure and HLA in healthy donors. The PCR ran on 60 Vbeta and 13 Jbeta primers. Measured with immunoSEQ multiplex PCR; TCRdb has only the in-frame clones, and not every one. The sample holds 150,000 to 200,000 clones; over 80% are singletons and the top ten take roughly 1.4%. Sequenced material: PBMCs. The origin of the receptors is a woman between 18 and 30 years old in good health and CMV-seronegative.

The table lists this clone with a few counts. The chain uses TRBV6-6 and TRBJ2-3; the D gene is possibly TRBD1 (6 bases). Trimming removed 5 bases from V and 4 bases from J, with 13 bases in between. Germline V gene lookup returns CDR1 MNHNY and CDR2 SVGAGI (reference sequence). The CDR3 is 14 amino acids. CDR3 coding DNA: TGTGCCAGCAGTGAGACAGGAAGAGCAGATACGCAGTATTTT. It is translated as CASSETGRADTQYF.

This clone was observed a single time. The rearrangement joins TRBV4-1 to TRBJ1-1; D gene ambiguous. The V gene lost 0 bases and the J gene lost 0 bases, with 8 bases spanning the gap. The CDR3 length is 15 residues. CDR1 MGHRA and CDR2 YSYEKL come from the germline V gene. CDR3 nucleotide sequence: TGCGCCAGCAGCCAAGAACAGAGCATGAACACTGAAGCTTTCTTT. Protein: CASSQEQSMNTEAFF.

The chain joins TRBV10-3 to TRBJ1-3; tentative D call: TRBD1 (5 bases). CDR3 length equals 15 residues. Germline CDR1 reads ENHRY; CDR2 reads SYGVKD. V was cut by 5 bases and J by 0 bases, with 11 bases left in between. CDR3 loop: CAISPSGVSGNTIYF. The CDR3 nucleotides read TGTGCCATCAGTCCTTCGGGGGTCTCTGGAAACACCATATATTTT.

The chain links TRBV29-1 to TRBJ2-7; TRBD2 might be the D (6 bases). The germline V gene encodes CDR1 SQVTM and CDR2 ANQGSEA. This CDR3 is built from 13 residues. V lost 8 bases to trimming and J lost 5 bases, with 19 bases between them. The CDR3 bases are TGCAGCATTGGGCCTGGGGAGGTCCACGAGCAGTACTTC. This gives the protein CSIGPGEVHEQYF.

CDR3: CASSPGETEAFF. CDR3 nucleotides: TGTGCCAGCAGCCCTGGGGAGACTGAAGCTTTCTTT. The genes are TRBV7-8 and TRBJ1-1; D unresolved. This CDR3 contains 12 residues. In germline, CDR1 is SGHVS, CDR2 FQNEAQ. The ends were cut back, 5 bases at V and 5 bases at J, with 9 bases in the middle.

V and J are TRBV19 and TRBJ1-2; TRBD1 aligns across 9 bases. The CDR3 spans 13 residues. In germline, CDR1 is LNHDA, CDR2 SQIVND (reference sequence). After removal of 5 bases from V and 7 bases from J, the junction contained 5 bases not matched to a gene. Written as DNA, the CDR3 is TGTGCCAGTAGTCTCCGGGACAGGGCTGGCTACACCTTC. The encoded protein is CASSLRDRAGYTF.

This chain joins TRBV6-6 and TRBJ1-2; 9 nucleotides align to TRBD1. The CDR3 length is 14 residues. Germline loops: CDR1 MNHNY, CDR2 SVGAGI (reference sequence). V trimming: 4 bases; J trimming: 7 bases; junction bases outside the gene matches: 7. The CDR3 bases are TGTGCCAGCAGTTCCCAGGACAGGGGAGGTGGCTACACCTTC. Translating gives CASSSQDRGGGYTF.

The genes are TRBV27 and TRBJ1-1; tentatively, D is TRBD1 (6 bases). Trimming took 5 bases from V and 5 from J, leaving 15 bases between them. CDR1 and CDR2 (germline): MNHEY, SMNVEV (reference sequence). This CDR3 contains 14 residues. Here the CDR3 DNA reads TGTGCCAGCAGTCGAAGAGGGGGTATAACTGAAGCTTTCTTT. Amino acids: CASSRRGGITEAFF.

The chain uses TRBV6-4 and TRBJ1-6; a possible D gene is TRBD1 (5 bases). The CDR3 totals 14 residues. Deletions cut 4 bases from V and 5 bases from J, with 9 bases between. Germline CDR1 and CDR2: MRHNA and SNTAGT. CDR3 nucleotide sequence: TGTGCCAGCAGTGCCCAGGGAAATAATTCACCCCTCCACTTT. Translated, it gives CASSAQGNNSPLHF.

The rearrangement uses TRBV7-2 and TRBJ1-2, with a tentative D call TRBD1 (6 bases). CDR1 and CDR2 (germline): SGHTA, FQGNSA. The ends were cut back, 7 bases at V and 2 bases at J, with 17 bases in the middle. This CDR3 is built from 15 residues. The CDR3 spells CASTPWRTENYGYTF. The CDR3 nucleotides are TGTGCCAGCACCCCATGGAGGACAGAAAACTATGGCTACACCTTC.